A single sample is the source of the 27 T cell receptor beta chains below, sequenced in a study of cytomegalovirus exposure and HLA in healthy donors. Vbeta (60) and Jbeta (13) primers were used in the PCR. Profiling relied on immunoSEQ multiplex PCR, and the TCRdb table lists in-frame clones only, not all of them. Seen here are about 94,000 clones, approximately 71% observed once, and the top ten hold 3.7%. Sequencing was performed on PBMCs. All receptors derive from a man between 25 and 39 years old in good health and CMV-seronegative.

This clone occurred a few times. This chain links TRBV6-4 with TRBJ2-2; TRBD2 agrees at 10 bases. J gave up 4 bases and V 3 bases, and 2 bases lay outside the gene matches. CDR1 is MRHNA, CDR2 SNTAGT, per germline. The CDR3 totals 15 residues. The CDR3 spells CASSESGGATGELFF. In DNA form, the CDR3 reads TGTGCCAGCAGTGAAAGCGGGGGGGCCACCGGGGAGCTGTTTTTT.

This clone was seen just once. The chain carries TRBV7-9 and TRBJ2-7; 9 bases are shared with TRBD1. J lost 2 bases, V lost 5 bases, and 4 bases had no gene match. The CDR3 has 14 residues. Germline V gene sequence: CDR1 SEHNR, CDR2 FQNEAQ (reference sequence). CDR3 bases: TGTGCCAGCAGCGTAAGGACAGGGGCCTACGAGCAGTACTTC. It yields the protein CASSVRTGAYEQYF.

J is TRBJ2-7 and V is TRBV30, with 13 bases identical to TRBD2. Trimming at V came to 5 bases and at J to 0 bases, leaving 1 base not matched to a gene. The germline CDR1 and CDR2 sequences are GTSNPN and SVGIG (reference sequence). CDR3 length: 14 residues. The CDR3 coding sequence is TGTGCCTGGGGACTAGCGGGAGCCTCCTACGAGCAGTACTTC. Protein product: CAWGLAGASYEQYF.

This chain joins TRBV28 and TRBJ2-1; 10 bases match TRBD1. This CDR3 is built from 14 residues. J lost 10 bases, V lost 4 bases, and 7 bases had no gene match. Germline loops: CDR1 MDHEN, CDR2 SYDVKM. DNA for the CDR3: TGTGCCAGCAGTTCGGGACAGGGGACATGGGAGCAGTTCTTC. Amino acids: CASSSGQGTWEQFF. Full variable domain (outside the CDR3, taken from reference TRBV28 and TRBJ2-1): DVKVTQSSRYLVKRTGEKVFLECVQDMDHENMFWYRQDPGLGLRLIYFSYDVKMKEKGDIPEGYSVSREKKERFSLILESASTNQTSMYLCASSSGQGTWEQFFGPGTRLTVL.

CDR3 in DNA: TGTGCCAGCAGCCTTCAGGGGTTGGAATCAGATACGCAGTATTTT. Protein: CASSLQGLESDTQYF. V and J are TRBV7-2 and TRBJ2-3; D is perhaps TRBD1 (6 bases). Trimming removed 5 bases from V and 4 bases from J, with 16 bases in between. Looked up from germline, CDR1 is SGHTA and CDR2 is FQGNSA. The CDR3 contains 15 residues.

This clone appeared once. V is TRBV9 and J is TRBJ2-1; 9 positions match TRBD2. V shed 2 bases and J 5 bases; nucleotides not matched to a gene: 5. The germline V gene has CDR1 SGDLS and CDR2 YYNGEE. The CDR3 is made up of 15 amino acids. The CDR3 sequence is CASSVLAGANNEQFF. CDR3 nucleotide sequence: TGTGCCAGCAGCGTTTTAGCGGGAGCTAACAATGAGCAGTTCTTC.

This clone appeared a single time. The J gene is TRBJ2-1, the V gene TRBV19, with D hard to call. The CDR3 is 11 residues long. V was pared by 11 bases and J by 7 bases, with 12 bases between. In germline, CDR1 is LNHDA, CDR2 SQIVND (reference sequence). In DNA form, the CDR3 reads TGTGCCTCTTCCCAGATGAATGAGCAGTTCTTC. It codes for CASSQMNEQFF.

The chain is built from TRBV7-8 and TRBJ2-2; 13 positions agree with TRBD2. The length of the CDR3 is 15 residues. With V trimmed by 5 bases and J by 7 bases, 4 bases remained unmatched. Per the germline V gene, CDR1 is SGHVS and CDR2 is FQNEAQ. This CDR3 reads CASSLGLAGDGELFF. The CDR3 DNA reads TGTGCCAGCAGCCTAGGACTAGCGGGGGACGGGGAGCTGTTTTTT.

The chain carries TRBV4-2 and TRBJ2-5; the match to TRBD2 covers 10 bases. Germline V gene lookup returns CDR1 LGHNA and CDR2 YNFKEQ. Trimming removed 1 base from V and 5 bases from J; junction bases left unmatched: 10. This CDR3 contains 17 residues. The CDR3 nucleotides are TGTGCCAGCAGCCAAGTTAGCAGCGGGGGGGCCCCGGAGACCCAGTACTTC. It codes for CASSQVSSGGAPETQYF.

The sample holds a few counts of this clone. This chain links TRBV7-9 with TRBJ1-2, with 8 bases that match TRBD1. Germline CDR1 is SEHNR and CDR2 is FQNEAQ (reference sequence). The CDR3 has 17 residues. The V segment lost 5 bases and the J segment 7 bases; nucleotides outside the gene matches: 18. The CDR3: CASSKSFNRGKGGGYTF. As DNA, the CDR3 is TGTGCCAGCAGCAAATCCTTCAACAGGGGGAAGGGTGGTGGCTACACCTTC.

This clone has just one count. The chain couples TRBV2 to TRBJ2-7; 12 positions agree with TRBD1. The junction had 5 bases not matched to a gene; V was cut back by 4 bases and J by 4 bases. Germline-derived CDR1 and CDR2 are SNHLY and FYNNEI. CDR3 length: 15 amino acids. The CDR3 spells CASSGGTGGDYEQYF. CDR3 in DNA: TGTGCCAGCAGTGGGGGGACAGGGGGCGATTACGAGCAGTACTTC.

The gene calls are TRBV4-1 and TRBJ1-2, with 8 bases identical to TRBD1. CDR3 length: 14 amino acids. V shed 2 bases and J 11 bases; nucleotides not matched to a gene: 10. Germline CDR1 MGHRA, CDR2 YSYEKL. CDR3 nucleotides: TGCGCCAGCAGCCAACCAGGACAGGGCCGCCCTTACACCTTC. Its protein product is CASSQPGQGRPYTF.

The chain employs TRBV9 and TRBJ2-5, with TRBD2 matching over 13 bases. The germline gives CDR1 SGDLS, CDR2 YYNGEE. The CDR3 length is 17 residues. Germline trimming cut 1 base from V and 5 bases from J; bases unmatched to any gene: 8. The CDR3 DNA follows: TGTGCCAGCAGCGTATCGGGACTAGCGGGGTTGGGGGAGACCCAGTACTTC. Translation gives CASSVSGLAGLGETQYF.

This chain uses TRBV6-6 with TRBJ2-1, with D possibly being TRBD2 (5 bases). V shed 4 bases and J shed 0 bases, with 13 bases lying between them. The CDR3 loop spans 16 amino acids. Germline values: CDR1 MNHNY, CDR2 SVGAGI (reference sequence). DNA for the CDR3: TGTGCCAGCAGTTTACCTCCGGGAAGCTCCTACAATGAGCAGTTCTTC. This encodes CASSLPPGSSYNEQFF.

The rearrangement joins TRBV19 to TRBJ1-2; D uncertain. This CDR3 spans 14 amino acids. V dropped 9 bases and J dropped 2 bases, with 16 bases sitting between them. Germline CDR1 is LNHDA and CDR2 is SQIVND (reference sequence). CDR3 region: CASQSGFPNYGYTF. CDR3 nucleotide sequence: TGTGCCAGCCAGTCCGGGTTTCCCAACTATGGCTACACCTTC. The complete variable domain, with remaining parts taken from reference TRBV19 and TRBJ1-2, reads DGGITQSPKYLFRKEGQNVTLSCEQNLNHDAMYWYRQDPGQGLRLIYYSQIVNDFQKGDIAEGYSVSREKKESFPLTVTSAQKNPTAFYLCASQSGFPNYGYTFGSGTRLTVV.

The CDR3 protein is CASSHRDYIGETQYF. CDR3 in DNA: TGCGCCAGCAGCCATAGGGACTACATAGGGGAGACCCAGTACTTC. The chain uses TRBV4-1 and TRBJ2-5; 7 nucleotides agree with TRBD2. From germline, CDR1 is MGHRA and CDR2 YSYEKL. The CDR3 runs 15 residues. The trim removed 3 bases at V and 5 bases at J, leaving 9 bases unmatched.

The chain combines TRBV4-1 with TRBJ1-5; TRBD1 agrees at 7 bases. CDR1 MGHRA and CDR2 YSYEKL come from the germline V gene. The CDR3 is made up of 17 amino acids. Trimming took 0 bases from V and 3 from J; bases not matched to a gene: 8. The DNA of the CDR3 is TGCGCCAGCAGCCAAGATAAAGGACAGGTCCCCAATCAGCCCCAGCATTTT. Encoded protein: CASSQDKGQVPNQPQHF.

The chain employs TRBV28 and TRBJ2-6; unclear D gene. V gave up 7 bases and J gave up 3 bases, with 7 bases separating them. Germline V gene sequence: CDR1 MDHEN, CDR2 SYDVKM. This CDR3 spans 13 amino acids. CDR3 loop: CASNRGGANVLTF. The CDR3 bases are TGTGCCAGCAACCGAGGTGGGGCCAACGTCCTGACTTTC. The full variable domain, rest sourced from reference TRBV28 and TRBJ2-6, is DVKVTQSSRYLVKRTGEKVFLECVQDMDHENMFWYRQDPGLGLRLIYFSYDVKMKEKGDIPEGYSVSREKKERFSLILESASTNQTSMYLCASNRGGANVLTFGAGSRLTVL.

This CDR3 reads CASREGTALGAFF. CDR3 DNA sequence: TGTGCCAGCAGAGAAGGGACAGCACTTGGAGCTTTCTTT. The chain recombines TRBV28 with TRBJ1-1; TRBD1 matches 7 bases. CDR1 and CDR2 from the germline V gene are MDHEN and SYDVKM. CDR3 length: 13 amino acids. After removal of 6 bases from V and 10 bases from J, the junction contained 11 bases not matched to a gene.

V gene TRBV7-8 combines with J gene TRBJ1-2, with 7 bases aligning to TRBD1. Germline CDR1 is SGHVS and CDR2 is FQNEAQ. This CDR3 has 15 amino acids. Trimming at V came to 1 base and at J to 5 bases, leaving 7 bases not matched to a gene. CDR3 sequence reads: CASSLERQGLYGYTF. CDR3 nucleotide sequence: TGTGCCAGCAGCTTAGAGAGACAGGGCCTATATGGCTACACCTTC.

This chain links TRBV5-5 with TRBJ2-5, with 10 nucleotides matching TRBD2. The CDR3 length is 18 residues. V was clipped by 4 bases and J by 3 bases; unmatched bases: 15. Per germline, CDR1 SGHKS and CDR2 YYEKEE (reference sequence). CDR3 in DNA: TGTGCCAGCAGCCCGGACGCTAGCGGGAGTGGATGGAAAGAGACCCAGTACTTC. Its protein product is CASSPDASGSGWKETQYF.

The CDR3 DNA reads as TGTGCCAGCAGTGACGTTCAGGGGACTAGCGGGGGGAAGCAGTTCTTC. It translates to CASSDVQGTSGGKQFF. The chain has TRBV6-4 and TRBJ2-1, with 15 positions matching TRBD2. Trimming removed 2 bases from V and 11 bases from J; junction bases left unmatched: 7. The CDR3 totals 16 residues. CDR1 and CDR2 (germline): MRHNA, SNTAGT.

The rearrangement links TRBV4-2 to TRBJ2-5, with 10 positions matching TRBD1. CDR3 length equals 18 residues. Germline CDR1 is LGHNA and CDR2 is YNFKEQ. Losses at the gene ends were 4 bases for V and 4 bases for J; bases not matched to a gene: 15. The CDR3 loop is CASSPTSTGTGVGETQYF. The CDR3 nucleotides are TGTGCCAGCAGCCCGACCTCAACCGGGACAGGGGTTGGAGAGACCCAGTACTTC.

This clone came up a few times. V usage is TRBV9 and J usage is TRBJ2-1, with 7 bases that match TRBD1. This CDR3 spans 15 amino acids. Trimming took 4 bases from V and 0 from J; bases not matched to a gene: 4. The germline gives CDR1 SGDLS, CDR2 YYNGEE. CDR3 DNA: TGTGCCAGCAGCCCGGGACAGACCTCCTACAATGAGCAGTTCTTC. Amino acids: CASSPGQTSYNEQFF.

V is TRBV6-5 and J is TRBJ2-7; the D is unclear. The germline V gene has CDR1 MNHEY and CDR2 SVGAGI. The V end was cut by 2 bases, the J end by 0 bases, with 8 bases between. The CDR3 is 14 amino acids. The CDR3 DNA is TGTGCCAGCAGTTACCAGCGAAACTCCTACGAGCAGTACTTC. It translates to CASSYQRNSYEQYF.

This clone was found once. CDR3 amino acids: CAISSSGTGTTLSGTDTQYF. In DNA, the CDR3 is TGTGCCATCAGTTCTTCCGGGACAGGAACTACCCTTTCTGGCACAGATACGCAGTATTTT. The V and J genes are TRBV10-3 and TRBJ2-3; 8 positions match TRBD1. CDR1 ENHRY and CDR2 SYGVKD come from the germline V gene. V lost 5 bases, J lost 1 base, and 20 bases stayed unmatched. The CDR3 loop spans 20 amino acids.

This rearrangement joins TRBV27 to TRBJ2-7; TRBD1 is a possible D gene (6 bases). Germline V gives CDR1 MNHEY, CDR2 SMNVEV (reference sequence). With 4 bases removed from V and 1 base from J, the gap between germline ends came to 14 bases. The CDR3 covers 15 residues. CDR3 coding DNA: TGTGCCAGCAGTTCGGGCAGGGGTACATCCTACGAGCAGTACTTC. This codes for CASSSGRGTSYEQYF.